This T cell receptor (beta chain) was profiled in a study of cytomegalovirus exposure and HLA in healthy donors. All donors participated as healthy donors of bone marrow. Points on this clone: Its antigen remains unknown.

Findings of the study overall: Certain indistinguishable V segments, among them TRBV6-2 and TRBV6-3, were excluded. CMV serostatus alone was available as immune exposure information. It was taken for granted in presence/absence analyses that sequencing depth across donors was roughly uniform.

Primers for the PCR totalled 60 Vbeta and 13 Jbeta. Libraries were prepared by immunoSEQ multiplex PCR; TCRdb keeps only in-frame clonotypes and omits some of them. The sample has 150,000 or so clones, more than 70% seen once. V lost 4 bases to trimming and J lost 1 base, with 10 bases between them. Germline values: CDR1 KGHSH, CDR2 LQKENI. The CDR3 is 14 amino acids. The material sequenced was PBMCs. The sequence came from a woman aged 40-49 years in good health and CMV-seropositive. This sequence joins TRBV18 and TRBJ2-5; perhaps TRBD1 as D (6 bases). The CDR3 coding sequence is TGTGCCAGCTCACACGACAGGTCCCAAGAGACCCAGTACTTC. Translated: CASSHDRSQETQYF.